The rows below give T cell receptor beta chains drawn from one sample of a study of cytomegalovirus exposure and HLA in healthy donors. Assay used: immunoSEQ multiplex PCR; TCRdb lists only in-frame clones, some missing. The sample yields approximately 200,000 clones, roughly 85% seen once. Sequencing was carried out using PBMCs. Receptors originate from a man between 18 and 35 years old in good health and CMV-seronegative. CDR3s include the opening cysteine and the closing phenylalanine or tryptophan. Fields, in order: V gene, D gene, J gene, clone size, CDR3 protein, CDR3 DNA. The D gene is left open where the match is weak. For some rows the clone size is stated as once, few or many, or as a class when expanded; others skip it.

V: TRBV6-6; D: TRBD2; J: TRBJ2-5; size: once; CDR3: CASSDERGVQETQYF; DNA: TGTGCCAGCAGCGATGAACGGGGGGTCCAAGAGACCCAGTACTTC
V: TRBV13; D: TRBD2; J: TRBJ2-7; size: few; CDR3: CASSLVIGLAGDLSYEQYF; DNA: TGTGCCAGCAGCTTAGTAATAGGACTAGCGGGAGACCTCTCCTACGAGCAGTACTTC
V: TRBV9; D: NA; J: TRBJ2-7; size: NA; CDR3: CASSVGTEGYEQYF; DNA: TGTGCCAGCAGCGTAGGGACAGAGGGCTACGAGCAGTACTTC
V: TRBV18; D: NA; J: TRBJ2-7; size: NA; CDR3: CASSPAVLTDEQYF; DNA: TGTGCCAGCTCACCAGCAGTCCTGACTGACGAGCAGTACTTC
V: TRBV30; D: NA; J: TRBJ1-2; size: NA; CDR3: CAWRTAMGYGYTF; DNA: TGTGCCTGGAGGACAGCGATGGGGTATGGCTACACCTTC
V: TRBV7-6; D: TRBD2; J: TRBJ2-1; size: NA; CDR3: CASSLGTSGNDNEQFF; DNA: TGTGCCAGCAGCTTGGGGACTAGCGGGAACGACAATGAGCAGTTCTTC
V: TRBV5-5; D: TRBD1; J: TRBJ1-5; size: NA; CDR3: CASSHGQGDDPQHF; DNA: TGTGCCAGCAGCCATGGACAGGGAGATGATCCCCAGCATTTT
V: TRBV5-8; D: TRBD1; J: TRBJ1-5; size: NA; CDR3: CASSSGQGAGDQPQHF; DNA: TGTGCCAGCAGCTCCGGACAGGGGGCAGGAGATCAGCCCCAGCATTTT
V: TRBV12-5; D: TRBD2; J: TRBJ2-3; size: NA; CDR3: CASGFPSGTSGGALADTQYF; DNA: TGTGCTAGTGGTTTCCCGAGCGGGACTAGCGGGGGGGCCCTTGCAGATACGCAGTATTTT
V: TRBV5-1; D: TRBD2; J: TRBJ2-2; size: NA; CDR3: CASSSLSGGVTGELFF; DNA: TGCGCCAGCAGCTCCTTAAGCGGGGGGGTCACCGGGGAGCTGTTTTTT
V: TRBV7-8; D: TRBD1; J: TRBJ1-3; size: NA; CDR3: CASSLGLGQGITIYF; DNA: TGTGCCAGCAGCTTAGGCCTGGGACAGGGTATCACCATATATTTT
V: TRBV13; D: TRBD2; J: TRBJ2-3; size: NA; CDR3: CASSLGGASGASDTQYF; DNA: TGTGCCAGCAGCTTAGGGGGGGCTAGCGGGGCTTCAGATACGCAGTATTTT
V: TRBV25-1; D: NA; J: TRBJ2-3; size: NA; CDR3: CASSEFGTSSTDTQYF; DNA: TGTGCCAGCAGTGAATTTGGAACTAGTAGCACAGATACGCAGTATTTT
V: TRBV29-1; D: NA; J: TRBJ1-2; size: NA; CDR3: CSVLPEGAEGYTF; DNA: TGCAGCGTTCTGCCCGAAGGCGCGGAAGGCTACACCTTC
V: TRBV6-5; D: TRBD2; J: TRBJ2-1; size: NA; CDR3: CASSQRGGPHNEQFF; DNA: TGTGCCAGCAGCCAGCGGGGGGGCCCCCACAATGAGCAGTTCTTC
V: TRBV21-1; D: NA; J: TRBJ1-4; size: NA; CDR3: CASSKPAGGGGEKLFF; DNA: TGTGCCAGCAGCAAGCCTGCAGGGGGCGGGGGTGAAAAACTGTTTTTT
V: TRBV7-9; D: NA; J: TRBJ2-3; size: NA; CDR3: CASSSGTPDTQYF; DNA: TGTGCCAGCAGCTCGGGAACACCAGATACGCAGTATTTT
V: TRBV28; D: TRBD1; J: TRBJ1-2; size: few; CDR3: CASSLIRTGGSYGYTF; DNA: TGTGCCAGCAGTTTAATCCGGACAGGGGGCAGCTATGGCTACACCTTC
V: TRBV27; D: TRBD1; J: TRBJ1-2; size: NA; CDR3: CASSSQGGPNYGYTF; DNA: TGTGCCAGCAGTTCCCAAGGGGGCCCTAACTATGGCTACACCTTC
V: TRBV7-9; D: NA; J: TRBJ2-3; size: NA; CDR3: CASSQDGGTDTQYF; DNA: TGTGCCAGCAGCCAAGACGGAGGGACAGATACGCAGTATTTT
V: TRBV5-4; D: NA; J: TRBJ2-2; size: few; CDR3: CASSQDETGELFF; DNA: TGCGCCAGCAGCCAAGATGAGACCGGGGAGCTGTTTTTT
V: TRBV28; D: NA; J: TRBJ1-1; size: NA; CDR3: CASGRGRGTEAFF; DNA: TGTGCCAGCGGAAGAGGGCGGGGCACTGAAGCTTTCTTT
V: TRBV30; D: TRBD1; J: TRBJ1-4; size: NA; CDR3: CAWDRDSEKLFF; DNA: TGTGCCTGGGACCGGGACAGCGAAAAACTGTTTTTT
V: TRBV5-6; D: NA; J: TRBJ1-1; size: few; CDR3: CASSSMNTEAFF; DNA: TGTGCCAGCAGCTCTATGAACACTGAAGCTTTCTTT
V: TRBV5-1; D: NA; J: TRBJ2-7; size: NA; CDR3: CASSLGTAASYEQYF; DNA: TGCGCCAGCAGCTTGGGGACAGCAGCCTCCTACGAGCAGTACTTC
V: TRBV7-2; D: NA; J: TRBJ2-3; size: NA; CDR3: CASSFGESRTDTQYF; DNA: TGTGCCAGCAGCTTCGGGGAGTCTCGCACAGATACGCAGTATTTT
V: TRBV19; D: NA; J: TRBJ2-5; size: NA; CDR3: CASSGYQGRETQYF; DNA: TGTGCCAGTAGTGGGTATCAGGGAAGAGAGACCCAGTACTTC
V: TRBV6-1; D: NA; J: TRBJ1-2; size: NA; CDR3: CASSLYGYTF; DNA: TGTGCCAGCAGTCTCTATGGCTACACCTTC
V: TRBV9; D: NA; J: TRBJ1-5; size: NA; CDR3: CASSTGVDQPQHF; DNA: TGTGCCAGCAGCACCGGGGTGGATCAGCCCCAGCATTTT
V: TRBV7-9; D: TRBD1; J: TRBJ1-2; size: NA; CDR3: CASSDSGGSGGYTF; DNA: TGTGCCAGCAGCGACTCAGGGGGCTCGGGCGGCTACACCTTC
V: TRBV27; D: NA; J: TRBJ1-4; size: NA; CDR3: CASSPRQATNEKLFF; DNA: TGTGCCAGCAGTCCTCGACAGGCAACTAATGAAAAACTGTTTTTT
V: TRBV19; D: TRBD2; J: TRBJ2-1; size: NA; CDR3: CASRARLAGEDEQFF; DNA: TGTGCCAGTAGGGCCCGACTAGCGGGAGAGGATGAGCAGTTCTTC
V: TRBV19; D: NA; J: TRBJ2-7; size: NA; CDR3: CASSVGPGSEQYF; DNA: TGTGCCAGTAGTGTGGGTCCAGGCTCCGAGCAGTACTTC
V: TRBV7-8; D: TRBD1; J: TRBJ2-2; size: NA; CDR3: CASSFQGQANTGELFF; DNA: TGTGCCAGCAGCTTTCAGGGACAGGCGAACACCGGGGAGCTGTTTTTT
V: TRBV11-3; D: TRBD2; J: TRBJ2-5; size: NA; CDR3: CASSLRLAGETQYF; DNA: TGTGCCAGCAGCCTCCGACTAGCGGGAGAGACCCAGTACTTC
V: TRBV20-1; D: NA; J: TRBJ2-3; size: NA; CDR3: CSARELLTQYF; DNA: TGCAGTGCTAGGGAGCTATTGACGCAGTATTTT
V: TRBV11-2; D: NA; J: TRBJ2-6; size: NA; CDR3: CASSLGASGANVLTF; DNA: TGTGCCAGCAGCTTAGGAGCTTCTGGGGCCAACGTCCTGACTTTC
V: TRBV28; D: NA; J: TRBJ1-5; size: NA; CDR3: CASSFWGVGQPQHF; DNA: TGTGCCAGCAGTTTCTGGGGGGTGGGCCAGCCCCAGCATTTT
V: TRBV5-3; D: TRBD1; J: TRBJ2-2; size: NA; CDR3: CARSPRTGGSSGTGELFF; DNA: TGTGCCAGAAGCCCCCGGACAGGGGGCTCATCGGGCACCGGGGAGCTGTTTTTT
V: TRBV9; D: NA; J: TRBJ2-5; size: NA; CDR3: CASSVGGHNQETQYF; DNA: TGTGCCAGCAGCGTAGGGGGACACAACCAAGAGACCCAGTACTTC
V: TRBV6-1; D: TRBD2; J: TRBJ2-5; size: NA; CDR3: CASSGLVLGETQYF; DNA: TGTGCCAGCTCTGGACTAGTCCTCGGGGAGACCCAGTACTTC
V: TRBV4-3; D: NA; J: TRBJ1-4; size: NA; CDR3: CASSQVARTNFFEGEKLFF; DNA: TGCGCCAGCAGCCAAGTTGCCAGGACCAATTTTTTCGAGGGTGAAAAACTGTTTTTT
V: TRBV6-5; D: NA; J: TRBJ2-1; size: NA; CDR3: CASNKGAGFFEQFF; DNA: TGTGCCAGCAATAAGGGTGCGGGCTTCTTTGAGCAGTTCTTC
V: TRBV30; D: NA; J: TRBJ1-4; size: NA; CDR3: CAWSGLGQGNEKLFF; DNA: TGTGCCTGGAGTGGCCTCGGGCAGGGTAATGAAAAACTGTTTTTT
V: TRBV7-9; D: TRBD1; J: TRBJ1-5; size: once; CDR3: CASSLGQGGYGNQPQHF; DNA: TGTGCCAGCAGCTTAGGACAGGGTGGGTACGGCAATCAGCCCCAGCATTTT
V: TRBV18; D: TRBD1; J: TRBJ1-1; size: NA; CDR3: CASSSTGGDMNTEAFF; DNA: TGTGCCAGCTCATCAACAGGGGGCGATATGAACACTGAAGCTTTCTTT
V: TRBV18; D: NA; J: TRBJ2-7; size: NA; CDR3: CASSPRTAEQYF; DNA: TGTGCCAGCTCACCACGAACAGCCGAGCAGTACTTC
V: TRBV19; D: TRBD2; J: TRBJ2-7; size: NA; CDR3: CASSAGGDEQYF; DNA: TGTGCCAGTAGCGCCGGGGGGGACGAGCAGTACTTC
V: TRBV4-3; D: NA; J: TRBJ2-3; size: NA; CDR3: CASSQDGGSADTQYF; DNA: TGCGCCAGCAGCCAAGATGGAGGGTCCGCAGATACGCAGTATTTT
V: TRBV5-6; D: TRBD1; J: TRBJ2-5; size: NA; CDR3: CASSYITGTGVRETQYF; DNA: TGTGCCAGCAGCTACATTACCGGGACAGGGGTGCGGGAGACCCAGTACTTC
V: TRBV4-3; D: NA; J: TRBJ2-1; size: NA; CDR3: CASSQGTANNEQFF; DNA: TGCGCCAGCAGCCAAGGCACAGCTAACAATGAGCAGTTCTTC
V: TRBV11-2; D: TRBD2; J: TRBJ2-7; size: NA; CDR3: CASSPRGGLAGGKDEQYF; DNA: TGTGCCAGCAGCCCAAGAGGGGGACTAGCGGGAGGAAAGGACGAGCAGTACTTC
V: TRBV5-6; D: NA; J: TRBJ1-1; size: NA; CDR3: CASSWGAANTEAFF; DNA: TGTGCCAGCAGCTGGGGAGCGGCGAACACTGAAGCTTTCTTT
V: TRBV4-2; D: TRBD2; J: TRBJ2-5; size: NA; CDR3: CASSQDPLAGGQETQYF; DNA: TGTGCCAGCAGCCAAGATCCACTAGCGGGGGGCCAAGAGACCCAGTACTTC
V: TRBV6-5; D: TRBD1; J: TRBJ2-7; size: NA; CDR3: CASSYSLWDSYEQYF; DNA: TGTGCCAGCAGTTACTCGTTATGGGACAGCTACGAGCAGTACTTC